This is a list of T cell receptor beta chains from one sample in a study of blood T cell repertoires in COVID-19. The table came from immunoSEQ multiplex PCR; TCRdb's copy has only in-frame clones and leaves some out. This table holds approximately 260,000 clones, less than 85% found once. Sample: peripheral blood. The receptors derive from an elderly woman with active or convalescent COVID-19. Each CDR3 is given with its conserved first and last residue. The D gene is left open where the match is weak. Clone size is not always given. Where it is, it says once, few, many or a class for expanded clones.

cdr3_length: 15; v_call: TRBV10-2; j_call: TRBJ1-5; clone_size: few; d_call: -; cdr3_nt: TGCGCCAGCAGTGAGTCGACGGGGGGCCGGGAGCCCCAGCATTTT; cdr3_aa: CASSESTGGREPQHF
cdr3_length: 13; v_call: TRBV5-1; j_call: TRBJ1-1; clone_size: -; d_call: TRBD1; cdr3_nt: TGCGCCAGCAGCTGGACAGGGGACGCTGAAGCTTTCTTT; cdr3_aa: CASSWTGDAEAFF
cdr3_length: 16; v_call: TRBV7-6; j_call: TRBJ2-3; clone_size: few; d_call: TRBD2; cdr3_nt: TGTGCCAGCAGCTTAGGGCTAGCGGGGGGTCAAGATACGCAGTATTTT; cdr3_aa: CASSLGLAGGQDTQYF
cdr3_length: 14; v_call: TRBV5-1; j_call: TRBJ2-7; clone_size: -; d_call: -; cdr3_nt: TGCGCCAGCAGCCCAAGGACGGGGAACTACGAGCAGTACTTC; cdr3_aa: CASSPRTGNYEQYF
cdr3_length: 13; v_call: TRBV5-1; j_call: TRBJ2-7; clone_size: -; d_call: -; cdr3_nt: TGCGCCAGCAGCCCGGGGAGCTCCTACGAGCAGTACTTC; cdr3_aa: CASSPGSSYEQYF
cdr3_length: 16; v_call: TRBV5-6; j_call: TRBJ2-7; clone_size: -; d_call: TRBD1; cdr3_nt: TGTGCCAGCAGCCCCAGGGGCAGGGGGCGCTCCTACGAGCAGTACTTC; cdr3_aa: CASSPRGRGRSYEQYF
cdr3_length: 14; v_call: TRBV6-6; j_call: TRBJ2-5; clone_size: -; d_call: TRBD2; cdr3_nt: TGTGCCAGCAGTCGGACTAGCGGGAGGGAGACCCAGTACTTC; cdr3_aa: CASSRTSGRETQYF
cdr3_length: 13; v_call: TRBV10-3; j_call: TRBJ1-1; clone_size: -; d_call: TRBD1; cdr3_nt: TGTGCCAAGAAGGACAGGGAGAACACTGAAGCTTTCTTT; cdr3_aa: CAKKDRENTEAFF
cdr3_length: 11; v_call: TRBV12-3/TRBV12-4; j_call: TRBJ1-1; clone_size: -; d_call: -; cdr3_nt: TGTGCCAGCAGACTTCGAACTGAAGCTTTCTTT; cdr3_aa: CASRLRTEAFF
cdr3_length: 14; v_call: TRBV9; j_call: TRBJ1-2; clone_size: -; d_call: -; cdr3_nt: TGTGCCAGCAGCGTAGCTACGGGGGGGTATGGCTACACCTTC; cdr3_aa: CASSVATGGYGYTF
cdr3_length: 16; v_call: TRBV7-2; j_call: TRBJ1-1; clone_size: -; d_call: -; cdr3_nt: TGTGCCAGCAGCCAGACCCTTGGACACTTGAGGACTGAAGCTTTCTTT; cdr3_aa: CASSQTLGHLRTEAFF
cdr3_length: 13; v_call: TRBV3-1/TRBV3-2; j_call: TRBJ1-2; clone_size: -; d_call: -; cdr3_nt: TGTGCCAGCAGCCAAGATCCGGACTATGGCTACACCTTC; cdr3_aa: CASSQDPDYGYTF
cdr3_length: 13; v_call: TRBV5-1; j_call: TRBJ2-1; clone_size: -; d_call: -; cdr3_nt: TGCGCCAGCAGCTTACTAACTTACAATGAGCAGTTCTTC; cdr3_aa: CASSLLTYNEQFF
cdr3_length: 18; v_call: TRBV7-2; j_call: TRBJ2-1; clone_size: once; d_call: TRBD2; cdr3_nt: TGTGCCAGCAGCTTAGCGCCCGGGACTAGCGGGGTCTACAATGAGCAGTTCTTC; cdr3_aa: CASSLAPGTSGVYNEQFF
cdr3_length: 15; v_call: TRBV10-3; j_call: TRBJ2-2; clone_size: -; d_call: TRBD1; cdr3_nt: TGTGCCATCAAAATGGGACAGACGAACACCGGGGAGCTGTTTTTT; cdr3_aa: CAIKMGQTNTGELFF
cdr3_length: 16; v_call: TRBV5-1; j_call: TRBJ1-1; clone_size: -; d_call: -; cdr3_nt: TGCGCCAGCAGCCCCGATCCCGGGACAATGAACACTGAAGCTTTCTTT; cdr3_aa: CASSPDPGTMNTEAFF
cdr3_length: 13; v_call: TRBV11-3; j_call: TRBJ2-7; clone_size: -; d_call: TRBD2; cdr3_nt: TGTGCCAGCAGCACGGGACTAGCGGGAGAACAGTACTTC; cdr3_aa: CASSTGLAGEQYF
cdr3_length: 13; v_call: TRBV27; j_call: TRBJ1-2; clone_size: -; d_call: -; cdr3_nt: TGTGCCAGCAGTTTCGGGGGAAGCTATGGCTACACCTTC; cdr3_aa: CASSFGGSYGYTF
cdr3_length: 13; v_call: TRBV6-5; j_call: TRBJ1-3; clone_size: -; d_call: -; cdr3_nt: TGTGCCAGCAGACTCTTGACAGCGAACACCATATATTTT; cdr3_aa: CASRLLTANTIYF
cdr3_length: 15; v_call: TRBV5-8; j_call: TRBJ1-4; clone_size: -; d_call: -; cdr3_nt: TGTGCCAGCACCCCACGCTTACGGGGGGCCGGGAAACTGTTTTTT; cdr3_aa: CASTPRLRGAGKLFF
cdr3_length: 15; v_call: TRBV7-9; j_call: TRBJ1-1; clone_size: -; d_call: -; cdr3_nt: TGTGCCAGCAGCGTGTATGACAGTGCGGACACTGAAGCTTTCTTT; cdr3_aa: CASSVYDSADTEAFF
cdr3_length: 15; v_call: TRBV24-1; j_call: TRBJ1-5; clone_size: -; d_call: -; cdr3_nt: TGTGCCACCAGTGTCGGTGGTGCGAGCAATCAGCCCCAGCATTTT; cdr3_aa: CATSVGGASNQPQHF
cdr3_length: 15; v_call: TRBV5-1; j_call: TRBJ1-3; clone_size: -; d_call: -; cdr3_nt: TGCGCCAGCAGCTTGGACCGCGCTGCTGGAAACACCATATATTTT; cdr3_aa: CASSLDRAAGNTIYF
cdr3_length: 13; v_call: TRBV5-6; j_call: TRBJ2-7; clone_size: few; d_call: TRBD1; cdr3_nt: TGTGCCAGCAGCATTAGGGACAGGGGGCTCCAGTACTTC; cdr3_aa: CASSIRDRGLQYF
cdr3_length: 15; v_call: TRBV19; j_call: TRBJ2-1; clone_size: -; d_call: TRBD2; cdr3_nt: TGTGCCAGTAGTATCCCTAGCGGGACCTACAATGAGCAGTTCTTC; cdr3_aa: CASSIPSGTYNEQFF
cdr3_length: 20; v_call: TRBV4-1; j_call: TRBJ1-5; clone_size: -; d_call: TRBD1; cdr3_nt: TGCGCCAGCAGCCACCCTGAAGTCGGCAGGGGGCTCCTGGGGAATCAGCCCCAGCATTTT; cdr3_aa: CASSHPEVGRGLLGNQPQHF
cdr3_length: 12; v_call: TRBV2; j_call: TRBJ2-5; clone_size: -; d_call: -; cdr3_nt: TGTGCCAGCAGTGAAGGGAGACGGGCCCAGTACTTC; cdr3_aa: CASSEGRRAQYF
cdr3_length: 15; v_call: TRBV27; j_call: TRBJ2-3; clone_size: -; d_call: -; cdr3_nt: TGTGCCAGCAGTTTAAGGTATAGCGGCACAGATACGCAGTATTTT; cdr3_aa: CASSLRYSGTDTQYF
cdr3_length: 16; v_call: TRBV4-2; j_call: TRBJ2-7; clone_size: -; d_call: TRBD1; cdr3_nt: TGTGCCAGCAGTCACGGACAGGGGGCCCTCTCCTACGAGCAGTACTTC; cdr3_aa: CASSHGQGALSYEQYF
cdr3_length: 15; v_call: TRBV18; j_call: TRBJ1-1; clone_size: -; d_call: TRBD1; cdr3_nt: TGTGCCAGCTCAGCCGGGACAGGGGGTTCCACTGAAGCTTTCTTT; cdr3_aa: CASSAGTGGSTEAFF
cdr3_length: 16; v_call: TRBV6-4; j_call: TRBJ2-1; clone_size: -; d_call: TRBD2; cdr3_nt: TGTGCCAGCAGTGTGTCACCGGGACTAGGCATCAATGAGCAGTTCTTC; cdr3_aa: CASSVSPGLGINEQFF
cdr3_length: 15; v_call: TRBV5-1; j_call: TRBJ2-2; clone_size: -; d_call: TRBD2; cdr3_nt: TGCGCCAGCAGCCGAAGCGGGAGAGACACCGGGGAGCTGTTTTTT; cdr3_aa: CASSRSGRDTGELFF
cdr3_length: 16; v_call: TRBV20-1; j_call: TRBJ2-1; clone_size: -; d_call: TRBD2; cdr3_nt: TGCAGTGCTAGTGAACTGGGACTAGCGGGGGTGAGTGAGCAGTTCTTC; cdr3_aa: CSASELGLAGVSEQFF
cdr3_length: 13; v_call: TRBV2; j_call: TRBJ2-1; clone_size: -; d_call: TRBD2; cdr3_nt: TGTGCCAGCAAGGGGACTAGTTACAATGAGCAGTTCTTC; cdr3_aa: CASKGTSYNEQFF
cdr3_length: 14; v_call: TRBV7-9; j_call: TRBJ1-1; clone_size: few; d_call: -; cdr3_nt: TGTGCCAGCAGCTCGGACAGATTGATGACTGAAGCTTTCTTT; cdr3_aa: CASSSDRLMTEAFF
cdr3_length: 13; v_call: TRBV5-1; j_call: TRBJ1-5; clone_size: -; d_call: -; cdr3_nt: TGCGCCAGCAGCTTGGACACCTATCAGCCCCAGCATTTT; cdr3_aa: CASSLDTYQPQHF
cdr3_length: 15; v_call: TRBV5-1; j_call: TRBJ2-1; clone_size: once; d_call: TRBD2; cdr3_nt: TGCGCCAGCAGCTTGTTACCCGGGACTAGCGGGCCGCAGTTCTTC; cdr3_aa: CASSLLPGTSGPQFF
cdr3_length: 16; v_call: TRBV29-1; j_call: TRBJ1-4; clone_size: once; d_call: -; cdr3_nt: TGCAGCGTTGAAGGACAGGAAGTTTCAACTAATGAAAAACTGTTTTTT; cdr3_aa: CSVEGQEVSTNEKLFF
cdr3_length: 13; v_call: TRBV3-1/TRBV3-2; j_call: TRBJ1-2; clone_size: -; d_call: TRBD1; cdr3_nt: TGTGCCAGCAGCCCCGGACAGGGTCGGGGCTACACCTTC; cdr3_aa: CASSPGQGRGYTF
cdr3_length: 18; v_call: TRBV10-2; j_call: TRBJ1-5; clone_size: -; d_call: -; cdr3_nt: TGCGCCAGCAGTGAGAGATGGGGACAAAGCTATAGCAATCAGCCCCAGCATTTT; cdr3_aa: CASSERWGQSYSNQPQHF
cdr3_length: 13; v_call: TRBV10-1; j_call: TRBJ1-4; clone_size: -; d_call: -; cdr3_nt: TGCGCAGACCCCCCCCAACTATATGAAAAACTGTTTTTT; cdr3_aa: CADPPQLYEKLFF
cdr3_length: 16; v_call: TRBV10-2; j_call: TRBJ2-7; clone_size: -; d_call: TRBD2; cdr3_nt: TGCGCCAGCCTCGAAGGAGCTAGCGGGATACCCTACGAGCAGTACTTC; cdr3_aa: CASLEGASGIPYEQYF
cdr3_length: 13; v_call: TRBV7-9; j_call: TRBJ1-1; clone_size: few; d_call: TRBD1; cdr3_nt: TGTGCCAGCAGCCCACAGGGGGATACTGAAGCTTTCTTT; cdr3_aa: CASSPQGDTEAFF
cdr3_length: 12; v_call: TRBV6-6; j_call: TRBJ1-2; clone_size: -; d_call: -; cdr3_nt: TGTGCCAGCAGCCCCCAAAGCCGTGGCTACACCTTC; cdr3_aa: CASSPQSRGYTF
cdr3_length: 15; v_call: TRBV10-3; j_call: TRBJ1-5; clone_size: -; d_call: -; cdr3_nt: TGTGCCATCAGTGAGAATGGGGGCGCGGGTCAGCCCCAGCATTTT; cdr3_aa: CAISENGGAGQPQHF
cdr3_length: 14; v_call: TRBV2; j_call: TRBJ2-7; clone_size: -; d_call: -; cdr3_nt: TGTGCCAGCAGCAAAGGGGCCCTCTCCTACGAGCAGTACTTC; cdr3_aa: CASSKGALSYEQYF